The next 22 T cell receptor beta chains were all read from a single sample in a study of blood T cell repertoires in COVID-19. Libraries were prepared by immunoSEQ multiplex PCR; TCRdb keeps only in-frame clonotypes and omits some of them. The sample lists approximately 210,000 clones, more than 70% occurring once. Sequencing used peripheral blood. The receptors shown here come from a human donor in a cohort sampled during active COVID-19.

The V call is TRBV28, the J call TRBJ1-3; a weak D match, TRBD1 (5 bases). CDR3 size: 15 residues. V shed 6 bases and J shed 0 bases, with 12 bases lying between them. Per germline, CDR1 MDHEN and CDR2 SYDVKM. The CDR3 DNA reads TGTGCCAGCAGCCCGGGGGTTCTCTCTGGAAACACCATATATTTT. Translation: CASSPGVLSGNTIYF. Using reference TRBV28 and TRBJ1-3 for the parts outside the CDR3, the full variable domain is DVKVTQSSRYLVKRTGEKVFLECVQDMDHENMFWYRQDPGLGLRLIYFSYDVKMKEKGDIPEGYSVSREKKERFSLILESASTNQTSMYLCASSPGVLSGNTIYFGEGSWLTVV.

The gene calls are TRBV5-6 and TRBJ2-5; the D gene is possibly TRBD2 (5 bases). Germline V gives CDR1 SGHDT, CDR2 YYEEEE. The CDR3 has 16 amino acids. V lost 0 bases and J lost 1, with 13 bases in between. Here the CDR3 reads CASSLAVGERQETQYF. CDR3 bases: TGTGCCAGCAGCTTGGCTGTGGGAGAGCGCCAAGAGACCCAGTACTTC.

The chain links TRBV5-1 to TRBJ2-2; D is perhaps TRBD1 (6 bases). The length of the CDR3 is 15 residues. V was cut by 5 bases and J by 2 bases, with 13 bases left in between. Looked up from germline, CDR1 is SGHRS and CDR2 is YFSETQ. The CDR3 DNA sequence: TGCGCCAGCAGTATGGGGGCAACAAACACCGGGGAGCTGTTTTTT. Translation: CASSMGATNTGELFF.

The CDR3 reads CASSEGTSGRTDTQYF. As DNA, the CDR3 is TGCGCCAGCAGTGAGGGGACTAGCGGGAGGACAGATACGCAGTATTTT. The chain joins TRBV10-2 to TRBJ2-3; 15 bases agree with TRBD2. V lost 2 bases, J lost 3 bases, and 0 bases stayed unmatched. Germline V gene data show CDR1 as WSHSY and CDR2 as SAAADI. This CDR3 has 16 amino acids.

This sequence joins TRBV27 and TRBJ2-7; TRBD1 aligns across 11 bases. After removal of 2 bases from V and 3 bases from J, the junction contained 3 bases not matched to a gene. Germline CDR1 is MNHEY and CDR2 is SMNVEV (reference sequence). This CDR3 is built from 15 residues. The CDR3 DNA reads TGTGCCAGCAGTTTACAGGGACAGGGGGTCTACGAGCAGTACTTC. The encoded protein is CASSLQGQGVYEQYF.

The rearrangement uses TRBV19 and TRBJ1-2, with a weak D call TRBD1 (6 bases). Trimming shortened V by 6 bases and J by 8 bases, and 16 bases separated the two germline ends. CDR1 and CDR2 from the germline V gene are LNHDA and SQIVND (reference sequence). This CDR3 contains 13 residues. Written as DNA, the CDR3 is TGTGCCAGTAGATCTACAGGGTCGGGCGGCTACACCTTC. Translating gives CASRSTGSGGYTF.

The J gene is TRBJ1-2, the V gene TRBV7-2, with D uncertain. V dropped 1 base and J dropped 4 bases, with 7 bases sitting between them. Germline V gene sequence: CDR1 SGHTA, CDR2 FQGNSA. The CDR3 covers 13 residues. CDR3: CASSLDSPYGYTF. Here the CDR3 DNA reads TGTGCCAGCAGCTTAGACAGCCCCTATGGCTACACCTTC.

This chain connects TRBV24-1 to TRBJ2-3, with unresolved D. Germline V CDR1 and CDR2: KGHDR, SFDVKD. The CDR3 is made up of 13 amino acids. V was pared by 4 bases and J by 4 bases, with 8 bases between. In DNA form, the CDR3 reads TGTGCCACCAGTGACAGTTATTCAGATACGCAGTATTTT. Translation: CATSDSYSDTQYF.

DNA for the CDR3: TGTGCCAGCAGGTCGGGACAGACGAACACTGAAGCTTTCTTT. This sequence encodes CASRSGQTNTEAFF. The genes are TRBV6-5 and TRBJ1-1; TRBD1 agrees at 7 bases. Germline values: CDR1 MNHEY, CDR2 SVGAGI. Losses at the gene ends were 6 bases for V and 1 base for J; bases not matched to a gene: 5. The CDR3 is made up of 14 amino acids.

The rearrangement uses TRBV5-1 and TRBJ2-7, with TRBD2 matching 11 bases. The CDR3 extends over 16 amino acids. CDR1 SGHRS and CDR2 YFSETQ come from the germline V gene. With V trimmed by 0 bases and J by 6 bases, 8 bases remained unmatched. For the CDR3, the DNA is TGCGCCAGCAGCTTGGCCGGGACTAGCGGATCAGGCGAGCAGTACTTC. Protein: CASSLAGTSGSGEQYF.

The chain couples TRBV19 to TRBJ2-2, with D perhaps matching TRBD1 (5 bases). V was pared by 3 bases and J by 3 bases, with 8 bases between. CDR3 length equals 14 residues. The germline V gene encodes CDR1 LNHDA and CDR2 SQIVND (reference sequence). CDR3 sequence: CASSISRDTGELFF. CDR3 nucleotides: TGTGCCAGTAGTATTTCCAGGGACACCGGGGAGCTGTTTTTT.

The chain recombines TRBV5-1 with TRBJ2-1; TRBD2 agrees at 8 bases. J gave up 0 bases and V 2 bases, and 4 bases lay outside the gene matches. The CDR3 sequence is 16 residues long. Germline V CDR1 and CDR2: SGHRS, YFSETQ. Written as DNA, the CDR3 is TGCGCCAGCAGCTTCAGCCTAGCGGGCTCCTACAATGAGCAGTTCTTC. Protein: CASSFSLAGSYNEQFF.

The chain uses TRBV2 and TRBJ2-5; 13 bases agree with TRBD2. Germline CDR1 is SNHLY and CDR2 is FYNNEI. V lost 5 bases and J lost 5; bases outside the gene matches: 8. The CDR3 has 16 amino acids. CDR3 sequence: CASSPRTSGGGETQYF. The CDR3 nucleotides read TGTGCCAGCAGTCCCCGGACTAGCGGGGGCGGGGAGACCCAGTACTTC.

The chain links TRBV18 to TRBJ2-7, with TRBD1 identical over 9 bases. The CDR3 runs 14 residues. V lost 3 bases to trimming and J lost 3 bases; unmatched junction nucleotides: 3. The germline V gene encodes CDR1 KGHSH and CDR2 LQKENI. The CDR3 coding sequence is TGTGCCAGCTCACCGGGGACAGGGAACTACGAGCAGTACTTC. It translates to CASSPGTGNYEQYF.

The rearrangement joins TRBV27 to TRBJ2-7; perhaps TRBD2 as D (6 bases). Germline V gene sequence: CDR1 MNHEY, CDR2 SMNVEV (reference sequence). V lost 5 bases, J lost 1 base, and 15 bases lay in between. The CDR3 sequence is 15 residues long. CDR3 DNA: TGTGCCAGCAGTCTTGGGGGGACGGTATCCTACGAGCAGTACTTC. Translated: CASSLGGTVSYEQYF.

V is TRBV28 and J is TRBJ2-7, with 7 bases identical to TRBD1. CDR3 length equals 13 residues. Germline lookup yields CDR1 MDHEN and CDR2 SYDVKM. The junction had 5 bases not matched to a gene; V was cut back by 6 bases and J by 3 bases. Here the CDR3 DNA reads TGTGCCAGCAGCGACAGGGTAGGCTACGAGCAGTACTTC. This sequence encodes CASSDRVGYEQYF.

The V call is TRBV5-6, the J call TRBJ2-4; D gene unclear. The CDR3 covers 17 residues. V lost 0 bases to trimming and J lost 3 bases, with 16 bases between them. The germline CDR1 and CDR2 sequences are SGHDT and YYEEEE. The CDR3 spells CASSLGAQVVVKNIQYF. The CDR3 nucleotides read TGTGCCAGCAGCTTGGGGGCGCAGGTTGTAGTCAAAAACATTCAGTACTTC.

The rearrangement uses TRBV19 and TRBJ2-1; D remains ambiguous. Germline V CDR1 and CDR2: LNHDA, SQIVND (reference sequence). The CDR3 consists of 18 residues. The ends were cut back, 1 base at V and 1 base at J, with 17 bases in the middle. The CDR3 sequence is CASSIVVPRDSSYNEQFF. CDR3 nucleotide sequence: TGTGCCAGTAGTATAGTGGTACCTCGAGATTCTTCCTACAATGAGCAGTTCTTC.

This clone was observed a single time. CDR3 residues: CASSLYSGGRSEQYF. The CDR3 coding sequence is TGTGCCAGCAGCTTATATTCCGGGGGACGGAGCGAGCAGTACTTC. The chain has TRBV7-2 and TRBJ2-7; possibly TRBD2 for D (6 bases). There are 15 residues in the CDR3. V was pared by 2 bases and J by 6 bases, with 17 bases between. Germline CDR1 reads SGHTA; CDR2 reads FQGNSA.

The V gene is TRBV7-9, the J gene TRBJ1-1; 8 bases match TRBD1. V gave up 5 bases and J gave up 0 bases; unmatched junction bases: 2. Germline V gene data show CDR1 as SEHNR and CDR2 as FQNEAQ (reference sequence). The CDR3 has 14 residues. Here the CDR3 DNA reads TGTGCCAGCAGCCGACAGGGGATGAACACTGAAGCTTTCTTT. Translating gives CASSRQGMNTEAFF.

CDR3 DNA: TGCGCCAGCAGCTTGGATACCAGGGGGCGAGGTGGCTACACCTTC. It encodes CASSLDTRGRGGYTF. The chain combines TRBV5-1 with TRBJ1-2; 8 bases are shared with TRBD1. Losses at the gene ends were 0 bases for V and 7 bases for J; bases not matched to a gene: 8. This CDR3 region has 15 residues. CDR1 and CDR2 (germline): SGHRS, YFSETQ.

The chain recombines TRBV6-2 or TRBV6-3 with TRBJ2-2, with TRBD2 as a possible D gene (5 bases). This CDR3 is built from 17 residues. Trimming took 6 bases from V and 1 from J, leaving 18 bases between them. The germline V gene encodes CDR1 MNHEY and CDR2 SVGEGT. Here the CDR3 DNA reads TGTGCCAGCAGCAAAACGGGAACGGGATTGAACACCGGGGAGCTGTTTTTT. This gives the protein CASSKTGTGLNTGELFF.